This entry describes one TCR beta chain. Antigen specificity is unknown. TCRdb processed the reads anew with MiXCR; each CDR3 protein has one entry. The sample shows thousands of distinct CDR3 sequences, 21% of them seen only once. The record originates from a study of lung T cells in sarcoidosis with Löfgren's syndrome. Germline CDR1 and CDR2: MNHNS and SASEGT. This CDR3 region has 15 residues. The V and J ends lost 7 bases and 0 bases respectively, with 16 bases between them. Study results and limitations: The most expanded V genes in Löfgren's patients were reportedly TRAV12-1 and TRBV2. Shared TRAV12-1 and TRBV2 CDR3 motifs across Löfgren's syndrome patients reportedly suggested public CD4+ TCRs. These T cells were suggested, not shown, to recognize a putative antigen.

The source material was CD4+ T cells from bronchoalveolar lavage fluid. The chain joins TRBV6-1 to TRBJ2-7; weak D call: TRBD1 (7 bases). This TCR derives from a human donor with sarcoidosis (Löfgren's syndrome or another form), or a control subject (not recorded which). The CDR3 nucleotides read TGTGCCAGCAACCCAGGGGGGCTAAGCTCCTACGAGCAGTACTTC. It codes for CASNPGGLSSYEQYF.